Shown below are 13 T cell receptor beta chains from a single sample sequenced in a study of shared clonotypes between healthy human individuals. Libraries were prepared by immunoSEQ multiplex PCR; TCRdb keeps only in-frame clonotypes and omits some of them. The sample includes over a million clones, about 98% of them seen just once. Specimen: naive CD4+ T cells sorted from blood. Subset here: CD45RA+ positively selected. The origin of the receptors is a man between 25 and 39 years old in good health.

The CDR3 region is CASSASPTDTQYF. CDR3 bases: TGTGCCAGCAGCGCTAGCCCCACGGATACGCAGTATTTT. The chain carries TRBV7-9 and TRBJ2-3, with D possibly being TRBD2 (5 bases). The CDR3 extends over 13 amino acids. The germline CDR1 and CDR2 sequences are SEHNR and FQNEAQ (reference sequence). V was clipped by 5 bases and J by 6 bases, with 12 bases between them.

This rearrangement joins TRBV5-1 to TRBJ2-1; 12 bases align to TRBD1. This CDR3 has 13 residues. J gave up 11 bases and V 5 bases, and 5 bases lay outside the gene matches. Germline V gene data show CDR1 as SGHRS and CDR2 as YFSETQ. CDR3 loop: CASRTGTGGKQFF. CDR3 nucleotides: TGCGCCAGCAGAACCGGGACAGGGGGCAAGCAGTTCTTC.

The chain combines TRBV2 with TRBJ2-3; 7 nucleotides match TRBD1. Looked up from germline, CDR1 is SNHLY and CDR2 is FYNNEI. There are 13 residues in the CDR3. V lost 4 bases to trimming and J lost 5 bases; unmatched junction nucleotides: 3. The CDR3 coding sequence is TGTGCCAGCAGTGGACAGGGATTAGATACGCAGTATTTT. It encodes CASSGQGLDTQYF.

J is TRBJ1-4 and V is TRBV5-4, with 8 positions matching TRBD1. Losses at the gene ends were 3 bases for V and 7 bases for J; bases not matched to a gene: 5. CDR1 is SGHNT and CDR2 is YYREEE in the germline V gene (reference sequence). The CDR3 has 14 residues. In nucleotides, the CDR3 is TGTGCCAGCAGCTCACAGGGGGGTAGTGAAAAACTGTTTTTT. Amino acids: CASSSQGGSEKLFF.

This clone has only one observation. The gene calls are TRBV13 and TRBJ1-3, with unresolved D. The ends were cut back, 5 bases at V and 0 bases at J, with 11 bases in the middle. The V gene's germline CDR1 is PRHDT and CDR2 FYEKMQ (reference sequence). This CDR3 contains 15 residues. The CDR3 nucleotides are TGTGCCAGCAGCCTCAGTCGAGGCTCTGGAAACACCATATATTTT. Protein product: CASSLSRGSGNTIYF.

This clone was seen only once. This rearrangement joins TRBV6-1 to TRBJ2-5; possible D gene TRBD2, 6 bases. The CDR3 is made up of 12 amino acids. CDR1 and CDR2 (germline): MNHNS, SASEGT. V lost 7 bases and J 4 bases, leaving 10 bases between the germline ends. The CDR3 is CASNGGRETQYF. DNA of the CDR3: TGTGCCAGCAACGGGGGAAGAGAGACCCAGTACTTC.

Worth noting for this clone: Distinct nucleotide sequences in the sample also encode this CDR3. The chain joins TRBV7-9 to TRBJ2-7, with 11 nucleotides matching TRBD1. CDR1 and CDR2 from the germline V gene are SEHNR and FQNEAQ (reference sequence). Germline trimming cut 4 bases from V and 4 bases from J; bases unmatched to any gene: 3. The CDR3 runs to 14 residues. In nucleotides, the CDR3 is TGTGCCAGCAGCTCGGGACAGGGGGTGTACGAGCAGTACTTC. Protein: CASSSGQGVYEQYF.

The chain carries TRBV5-4 and TRBJ2-5, with TRBD2 matching over 10 bases. The V and J ends lost 2 bases and 5 bases, in that order; junction bases with no gene match: 6. Per the germline V gene, CDR1 is SGHNT and CDR2 is YYREEE (reference sequence). The CDR3 sequence is 15 residues long. CDR3 protein: CASSLTAGGPETQYF. In nucleotides, the CDR3 is TGTGCCAGCAGCTTAACAGCGGGAGGGCCGGAGACCCAGTACTTC. The full variable domain, completed using reference TRBV5-4 and TRBJ2-5, is ETGVTQSPTHLIKTRGQQVTLRCSSQSGHNTVSWYQQALGQGPQFIFQYYREEENGRGNFPPRFSGLQFPNYSSELNVNALELDDSALYLCASSLTAGGPETQYFGPGTRLLVL.

The J gene is TRBJ2-1, the V gene TRBV30, with D possibly matching TRBD2 (5 bases). Trimming cost V 4 bases and J 6 bases, with 16 bases left between them. Per germline, CDR1 GTSNPN and CDR2 SVGIG (reference sequence). The CDR3 is 14 amino acids. The CDR3 coding sequence is TGTGCCTGGATTATGGGGAGTACCCTCAATGAGCAGTTCTTC. Residues: CAWIMGSTLNEQFF.

This rearrangement joins TRBV7-9 to TRBJ2-2; weak D call: TRBD1 (5 bases). V was cut by 5 bases and J by 6 bases, with 16 bases left in between. The CDR3 runs 15 residues. CDR1 SEHNR and CDR2 FQNEAQ come from the germline V gene (reference sequence). The CDR3 DNA reads as TGTGCCAGCAGCGGCAGGGTGGGGCGGCCCGGGGAGCTGTTTTTT. Translated, it gives CASSGRVGRPGELFF.

This chain connects TRBV27 to TRBJ2-1; D may be TRBD2 (6 bases). CDR3 length: 14 amino acids. Looked up from germline, CDR1 is MNHEY and CDR2 is SMNVEV (reference sequence). V lost 6 bases and J 6 bases, leaving 15 bases between the germline ends. Written as DNA, the CDR3 is TGTGCCAGCAGCCGTCTAGCGTCGGTCAATGAGCAGTTCTTC. It encodes CASSRLASVNEQFF.

The V gene is TRBV19, the J gene TRBJ1-1, with D perhaps TRBD1 (6 bases). Germline V lookup: CDR1 LNHDA, CDR2 SQIVND (reference sequence). Trimming removed 7 bases from V and 0 bases from J, with 21 bases in between. This CDR3 has 17 amino acids. CDR3 DNA sequence: TGTGCCAGTACCAAACTCGGGGGCGCGATTATGAACACTGAAGCTTTCTTT. This gives the protein CASTKLGGAIMNTEAFF.

V usage is TRBV18 and J usage is TRBJ2-2; TRBD1 might be the D (6 bases). Trimming left V 3 bases short and J 4 bases short, with 18 bases between. The CDR3 runs to 17 residues. Germline V lookup: CDR1 KGHSH, CDR2 LQKENI. This CDR3 is CASSPSSGVRGTGELFF. Here the CDR3 DNA reads TGTGCCAGCTCACCGTCTTCAGGGGTTCGGGGCACCGGGGAGCTGTTTTTT.